The 14 T cell receptor beta chains below all came from one sample that was sequenced in a study of cytomegalovirus exposure and HLA in healthy donors. Amplification used 60 Vbeta primers and 13 Jbeta primers. Here immunoSEQ multiplex PCR was the method, and the copy in TCRdb shows in-frame clones only, minus some. The sample contains 150,000 or so clones, roughly 73% of which appear only once. Material for sequencing was PBMCs. These TCRs come from a man in his late teens or twenties in good health and CMV-seropositive.

The chain has TRBV20-1 and TRBJ1-1; D not resolved. Per germline, CDR1 DFQATT and CDR2 SNEGSKA (reference sequence). V was pared by 0 bases and J by 6 bases, with 2 bases between. The CDR3 covers 10 residues. CDR3 sequence: CSARDAEAFF. The DNA of the CDR3 is TGCAGTGCTAGAGACGCTGAAGCTTTCTTT.

The V and J genes are TRBV6-1 and TRBJ1-1; TRBD1 matches at 9 bases. V was pared by 3 bases and J by 3 bases, with 5 bases of the junction left unmatched. This CDR3 has 15 amino acids. Per germline, CDR1 MNHNS and CDR2 SASEGT. CDR3 nucleotides: TGTGCCAGCAGTGATCCTTACAGGGGGCACACTGAAGCTTTCTTT. Translated: CASSDPYRGHTEAFF.

This chain joins TRBV13 and TRBJ2-5; 11 nucleotides match TRBD2. The CDR3 is 17 amino acids. Germline-derived CDR1 and CDR2 are PRHDT and FYEKMQ (reference sequence). The V gene end was trimmed by 4 bases and the J gene end by 1 base; junction bases not matched to a gene: 8. CDR3 nucleotides: TGTGCCAGCAGCTCGGAGAGACTAGCGGGGCCCCAAGAGACCCAGTACTTC. Translated: CASSSERLAGPQETQYF.

V usage is TRBV6-1 and J usage is TRBJ2-1; TRBD1 aligns across 8 bases. The CDR3 is 11 amino acids. The germline V gene has CDR1 MNHNS and CDR2 SASEGT. With 6 bases clipped from V and 16 bases from J, the junction kept 8 bases outside the gene matches. This CDR3 is CASRQDRVEFF. The CDR3 bases are TGTGCCAGCAGACAGGACAGGGTCGAATTCTTC.

This clone has more than one count but fewer than ten. The DNA for the CDR3 is TGTGCCAGCAGTGAATTATCTAAGGGAGTCGGGGAGCTGTTTTTT. Translated: CASSELSKGVGELFF. The chain combines TRBV6-1 with TRBJ2-2; perhaps TRBD2 as D (5 bases). Germline CDR1 is MNHNS and CDR2 is SASEGT. With 2 bases removed from V and 7 bases from J, the gap between germline ends came to 14 bases. The CDR3 has 15 residues.

This clone has just a few counts. This sequence joins TRBV6-1 and TRBJ2-7; 8 bases match TRBD1. The CDR3 is made up of 15 amino acids. CDR1 and CDR2 (germline): MNHNS, SASEGT. The V segment lost 6 bases and the J segment 7 bases; nucleotides outside the gene matches: 14. The CDR3 region is CASSERTGRFLEQYF. In nucleotides, the CDR3 is TGTGCCAGCAGCGAAAGGACAGGGCGGTTTCTTGAGCAGTACTTC.

This chain links TRBV6-6 with TRBJ2-7; 10 bases are a match to TRBD2. This CDR3 is 16 amino acids long. Germline values: CDR1 MNHNY, CDR2 SVGAGI (reference sequence). V was clipped by 7 bases and J by 5 bases; unmatched bases: 14. The CDR3 region is CASTKPLAGGGDEQYF. CDR3 bases: TGTGCCAGCACCAAACCATTAGCGGGAGGAGGCGACGAGCAGTACTTC.

This chain joins TRBV5-1 and TRBJ2-1; TRBD2 might be the D (6 bases). This CDR3 region has 15 residues. The germline gives CDR1 SGHRS, CDR2 YFSETQ. V lost 4 bases and J lost 1, with 12 bases in between. In DNA, the CDR3 is TGCGCCAGCAGCCTGGTCGGGAGTTCCTACAATGAGCAGTTCTTC. It yields the protein CASSLVGSSYNEQFF. Complete variable domain (other parts from reference TRBV5-1 and TRBJ2-1): KAGVTQTPRYLIKTRGQQVTLSCSPISGHRSVSWYQQTPGQGLQFLFEYFSETQRNKGNFPGRFSGRQFSNSRSEMNVSTLELGDSALYLCASSLVGSSYNEQFFGPGTRLTVL.

This chain joins TRBV5-4 and TRBJ1-3; D gene unclear. CDR1 and CDR2 from the germline V gene are SGHNT and YYREEE (reference sequence). The CDR3 runs to 15 residues. Trimming took off 2 bases at V and 4 bases at J, with 13 bases between the two ends. CDR3 sequence: CASSFGGNSGNTIYF. For the CDR3, the DNA is TGTGCCAGCAGCTTCGGAGGCAATTCAGGAAACACCATATATTTT.

The chain carries TRBV30 and TRBJ1-2; 9 bases are a match to TRBD1. The junction had 18 bases not matched to a gene; V was cut back by 0 bases and J by 4 bases. The germline V gene encodes CDR1 GTSNPN and CDR2 SVGIG (reference sequence). The CDR3 totals 19 residues. In DNA, the CDR3 is TGTGCCTGGAGTGTAAGGGTTGGGAGAAGGACAGGGGCTGGCTATGGCTACACCTTC. Protein: CAWSVRVGRRTGAGYGYTF.

A single count supports this clone. The chain employs TRBV9 and TRBJ2-3; D gene ambiguous. Between the trimmed V and J ends, which lost 3 bases and 6 bases, there was a span of 20 bases. Germline CDR1 and CDR2: SGDLS and YYNGEE. The CDR3 extends over 16 amino acids. The CDR3 region is CASSADRVASHDTQYF. CDR3 DNA sequence: TGTGCCAGCAGCGCCGACCGGGTCGCTTCCCATGATACGCAGTATTTT.

This chain joins TRBV10-1 and TRBJ2-1, with 8 bases aligning to TRBD2. Germline V lookup: CDR1 WNHNN, CDR2 SYGVQD (reference sequence). J was trimmed by 3 bases and V by 3 bases; bases with no gene match: 1. The CDR3 has 14 amino acids. CDR3 nucleotide sequence: TGCGCCAGCAGTGACGGGACTAGCTACAATGAGCAGTTCTTC. Translated, it gives CASSDGTSYNEQFF.

J is TRBJ2-3 and V is TRBV30, with 10 bases lining up with TRBD2. V dropped 3 bases and J dropped 1; count of bases not matched to a gene: 1. The germline CDR1 and CDR2 sequences are GTSNPN and SVGIG (reference sequence). CDR3 length: 14 residues. CDR3 protein: CAWRGLAGTDTQYF. The CDR3 nucleotides are TGTGCCTGGAGAGGACTAGCGGGCACAGATACGCAGTATTTT.

In its sample, this clone was seen a few times. The J gene is TRBJ1-3, the V gene TRBV7-3, with D hard to call. The CDR3 spans 16 residues. The V gene's germline CDR1 is SGHTA and CDR2 FQGTGA. V was shortened by 1 base and J by 0 bases, with 10 bases between the two germline ends. CDR3 amino acids: CASSLNDTSSGNTIYF. In nucleotides, the CDR3 is TGTGCCAGCAGCTTAAATGACACTTCCTCTGGAAACACCATATATTTT.